This TCR beta chain derives from a study of T cell repertoires in cytomegalovirus infection. Study background: Both recently identified HLA-C-restricted and well-studied HLA-B-restricted CMV epitopes were used in the study. Public TCR beta signatures marked donors with CMV infection and the matching HLA.

Using its own MiXCR run on the reads, TCRdb lists one record per CDR3 protein. This sample has about 470,000 distinct CDR3 sequences, with about 42% found just once. Comments on this clonotype: The antigen is not known.

The CDR3 extends over 15 amino acids. V shed 6 bases and J 2 bases; nucleotides not matched to a gene: 6. Per the germline V gene, CDR1 is ENHRY and CDR2 is SYGVKD. General study points: In two of eight donors, the top clonotype was HLA-C-restricted CMV-specific. Individuals carrying CMV plus the relevant HLA were identified by cumulative frequency of public TCR beta families.

The source was cultured PBMCs, collected from culture after CMV antigen stimulation. The chain carries TRBV10-3 and TRBJ2-7; 11 bases are a match to TRBD2. The receptor was isolated from a human donor in good health (CMV status not recorded). Some clones in this sample may be carry-over from other donors' samples. Here the CDR3 DNA reads TGTGCCATCAGGGGTACTAGCGGGGGTACCTACGAGCAGTACTTC. Translating it yields CAIRGTSGGTYEQYF.